This entry lists 21 T cell receptor beta chains sequenced from one sample in a study of CD8 T cells in Susac syndrome. Random hexamers served to reverse transcribe about 0.45 to 1 ug RNA. TCRdb itself ran the immunoSEQ multiplex PCR reads through MiXCR, one entry per CDR3 protein. The sample yields about 430,000 distinct CDR3 sequences, 75% to 90% seen once. Sequenced sample: CD8+ T cells from PBMCs. These receptors originate from a human donor with multiple sclerosis.

The rearrangement links TRBV10-3 to TRBJ1-1; 8 nucleotides match TRBD1. Germline CDR1 reads ENHRY; CDR2 reads SYGVKD. The CDR3 has 15 residues. J lost 5 bases, V lost 3 bases, and 8 bases had no gene match. CDR3 DNA sequence: TGTGCCATCAGTGATAACCAGGGGGCAGGGACTGAAGCTTTCTTT. Translation gives CAISDNQGAGTEAFF.

This clonotype turned up a few times. The V gene is TRBV6-1, the J gene TRBJ2-3; D unresolved. CDR3 length: 10 residues. Germline V gene lookup returns CDR1 MNHNS and CDR2 SASEGT. The V end was cut by 6 bases, the J end by 8 bases, with 6 bases between. CDR3 loop: CASSTTTQYF. Written as DNA, the CDR3 is TGTGCCAGCAGCACGACTACGCAGTATTTT.

The sample holds one count of this clonotype. This chain uses TRBV10-3 with TRBJ1-4; the D is unclear. Trimming removed 2 bases at V and 5 bases at J, with 12 bases between. The CDR3 covers 15 residues. Germline lookup yields CDR1 ENHRY and CDR2 SYGVKD. The CDR3 spells CAISEVGSGNEKLFF. As DNA, the CDR3 is TGTGCCATCAGTGAGGTGGGCAGTGGGAATGAAAAACTGTTTTTT.

The chain couples TRBV12-3 or TRBV12-4 to TRBJ1-1; D gene unclear. Deletions cut 1 base from V and 5 bases from J, with 11 bases between. CDR3 length equals 14 residues. As DNA, the CDR3 is TGTGCCAGCAGTTTAGTGGAGATACGGACTGAAGCTTTCTTT. Translation gives CASSLVEIRTEAFF.

This chain uses TRBV5-4 with TRBJ2-2; D unresolved. Trimming stripped 7 bases from V and 0 bases from J, with 7 bases between. The CDR3 runs to 13 residues. Germline V gene data show CDR1 as SGHNT and CDR2 as YYREEE (reference sequence). The CDR3 DNA reads TGTGCCAGCGGCCACACGAACACCGGGGAGCTGTTTTTT. Translated, it gives CASGHTNTGELFF.

The chain is built from TRBV7-6 and TRBJ2-1; TRBD1 matches 7 bases. The CDR3 loop spans 17 amino acids. CDR1 SGHVS and CDR2 FNYEAQ come from the germline V gene. J was trimmed by 2 bases and V by 1 base; bases with no gene match: 8. CDR3 residues: CASSLGLPGQPYNEQFF. The CDR3 DNA is TGTGCCAGCAGCTTAGGCCTTCCGGGACAGCCCTACAATGAGCAGTTCTTC.

This chain connects TRBV4-2 to TRBJ2-7; 12 positions match TRBD1. This CDR3 has 15 residues. J was trimmed by 6 bases and V by 2 bases; bases with no gene match: 5. From germline, CDR1 is LGHNA and CDR2 YNFKEQ. The CDR3 DNA reads TGTGCCAGCAGCCAAACACCGGGACAGGGGGCCGAGCAGTACTTC. This sequence encodes CASSQTPGQGAEQYF.

The chain carries TRBV3-1 and TRBJ1-1; tentative D call: TRBD1 (5 bases). V was pared by 5 bases and J by 0 bases, with 10 bases between. Germline assignment: CDR1 LGHDT and CDR2 YNNKEL (reference sequence). The CDR3 sequence is 14 residues long. The CDR3 bases are TGTGCCAGCAGCACGGGACGGATGAACACTGAAGCTTTCTTT. Translation: CASSTGRMNTEAFF. Full variable domain (remainder filled in from reference TRBV3-1 and TRBJ1-1): DTAVSQTPKYLVTQMGNDKSIKCEQNLGHDTMYWYKQDSKKFLKIMFSYNNKELIINETVPNRFSPKSPDKAHLNLHINSLELGDSAVYFCASSTGRMNTEAFFGQGTRLTVV.

The chain joins TRBV4-1 to TRBJ1-2; D is perhaps TRBD1 (6 bases). V was trimmed by 2 bases and J by 1 base, leaving 11 bases between them. This CDR3 has 15 amino acids. Germline CDR1 and CDR2: MGHRA and YSYEKL. The CDR3 sequence: CASSQTDSFNYGYTF. Here the CDR3 DNA reads TGCGCCAGCAGCCAAACGGACAGCTTTAACTATGGCTACACCTTC.

As to this clonotype: One end of the junction is discordant with germline, which a read error may explain. The CDR3 spells CASSQTSGGQETRYF. Written as DNA, the CDR3 is TGTGCCAGCAGCCAGACTAGCGGGGGACAAGAGACCCGGTACTTC. The gene calls are TRBV3-1 and TRBJ2-5; 12 bases map to TRBD2. The CDR3 covers 15 residues. In germline, CDR1 is LGHDT, CDR2 YNNKEL (reference sequence).

This clonotype was seen only once. This chain joins TRBV5-1 and TRBJ1-6; no definite D call. Germline V gene sequence: CDR1 SGHRS, CDR2 YFSETQ. The CDR3 extends over 18 amino acids. V was cut by 0 bases and J by 1 base, with 14 bases left in between. The CDR3 nucleotides read TGCGCCAGCAGCTTGGGCCCCAAGGTTGGATCCTATAATTCACCCCTCCACTTT. It translates to CASSLGPKVGSYNSPLHF.

V is TRBV27 and J is TRBJ2-2; TRBD2 matches at 7 bases. This CDR3 is 17 amino acids long. Germline V gene sequence: CDR1 MNHEY, CDR2 SMNVEV (reference sequence). Germline trimming cut 7 bases from V and 5 bases from J; bases unmatched to any gene: 16. CDR3 sequence reads: CASTLIAGVYLTGELFF. The CDR3 nucleotides read TGTGCCAGCACCCTGATTGCGGGGGTTTACCTAACCGGGGAGCTGTTTTTT.

The V call is TRBV6-1, the J call TRBJ2-1, with D hard to call. V was trimmed by 7 bases and J by 1 base, leaving 11 bases between them. This CDR3 is 14 amino acids long. Germline-derived CDR1 and CDR2 are MNHNS and SASEGT. The CDR3 DNA reads TGTGCCAGCATTGGGTCTTCATCCTACAATGAGCAGTTCTTC. This encodes CASIGSSSYNEQFF.

The rearrangement uses TRBV20-1 and TRBJ2-7; 7 nucleotides match TRBD2. Germline lookup yields CDR1 DFQATT and CDR2 SNEGSKA (reference sequence). V shed 6 bases, J shed 2 bases, and the junction held 4 bases outside the gene matches. CDR3 length equals 12 residues. The CDR3 DNA follows: TGCAGTGCCGCGGGAGAAACCTACGAGCAGTACTTC. Its protein is CSAAGETYEQYF.

The gene calls are TRBV5-4 and TRBJ2-5; D is possibly TRBD1 or TRBD2 (5 bases each). This CDR3 has 14 amino acids. The ends were cut back, 4 bases at V and 4 bases at J, with 14 bases in the middle. CDR1 SGHNT and CDR2 YYREEE come from the germline V gene (reference sequence). The CDR3 nucleotides read TGTGCCAGCAGCCTGGCCGGGACGGTAGAGACCCAGTACTTC. This gives the protein CASSLAGTVETQYF.

This chain joins TRBV13 and TRBJ1-3; no clear D. Germline V gene data show CDR1 as PRHDT and CDR2 as FYEKMQ (reference sequence). The CDR3 loop spans 15 amino acids. Trimming removed 1 base at V and 0 bases at J, with 7 bases between. CDR3 in amino acids: CASSLDRASGNTIYF. The DNA of the CDR3 is TGTGCCAGCAGCTTAGACCGGGCCTCTGGAAACACCATATATTTT.

This chain joins TRBV7-9 and TRBJ1-2; D unclear. Trimming took 5 bases from V and 0 from J, leaving 19 bases between them. CDR1 is SEHNR, CDR2 FQNEAQ, per germline (reference sequence). CDR3 length equals 17 residues. CDR3 protein: CASSPPGFQEANYGYTF. The CDR3 DNA follows: TGTGCCAGCAGCCCGCCCGGGTTTCAGGAAGCTAACTATGGCTACACCTTC.

As concerns this clonotype: A junction boundary mismatches the germline segment, possibly from a read error. The chain has TRBV7-9 and TRBJ1-2; weak D call: TRBD1 (5 bases). Germline values: CDR1 SEHNR, CDR2 FQNEAQ (reference sequence). The CDR3 is 13 amino acids. The DNA of the CDR3 is TGTGCCAGCAACTTAGCGACAGCGTATGGCTACACCTTC. It translates to CASNLATAYGYTF.

The chain joins TRBV27 to TRBJ2-1, with 13 bases matching TRBD2. Germline trimming cut 6 bases from V and 14 bases from J; bases unmatched to any gene: 10. The CDR3 length is 14 residues. Germline V gene lookup returns CDR1 MNHEY and CDR2 SMNVEV (reference sequence). The CDR3 spells CASSYGLAGAWEFF. CDR3 bases: TGTGCCAGCAGCTACGGACTAGCGGGAGCCTGGGAGTTCTTC.

The chain joins TRBV20-1 to TRBJ2-7; 8 bases fit TRBD1. Germline CDR1 and CDR2: DFQATT and SNEGSKA (reference sequence). J lost 1 base, V lost 6 bases, and 5 bases had no gene match. The CDR3 totals 13 residues. The CDR3, as DNA: TGCAGTGCATCGGGACAGGAATCCTACGAGCAGTACTTC. Its translation is CSASGQESYEQYF.

V gene TRBV19 combines with J gene TRBJ2-3; D is unresolved. CDR3 length: 15 amino acids. The germline gives CDR1 LNHDA, CDR2 SQIVND (reference sequence). Trimming shortened V by 4 bases and J by 2 bases, and 13 bases separated the two germline ends. The CDR3 bases are TGTGCCAGTAGTACAATCCTGACGGACACAGATACGCAGTATTTT. Its translation: CASSTILTDTDTQYF. Combining the CDR3 with reference TRBV19 and TRBJ2-3 gives the whole variable domain DGGITQSPKYLFRKEGQNVTLSCEQNLNHDAMYWYRQDPGQGLRLIYYSQIVNDFQKGDIAEGYSVSREKKESFPLTVTSAQKNPTAFYLCASSTILTDTDTQYFGPGTRLTVL.